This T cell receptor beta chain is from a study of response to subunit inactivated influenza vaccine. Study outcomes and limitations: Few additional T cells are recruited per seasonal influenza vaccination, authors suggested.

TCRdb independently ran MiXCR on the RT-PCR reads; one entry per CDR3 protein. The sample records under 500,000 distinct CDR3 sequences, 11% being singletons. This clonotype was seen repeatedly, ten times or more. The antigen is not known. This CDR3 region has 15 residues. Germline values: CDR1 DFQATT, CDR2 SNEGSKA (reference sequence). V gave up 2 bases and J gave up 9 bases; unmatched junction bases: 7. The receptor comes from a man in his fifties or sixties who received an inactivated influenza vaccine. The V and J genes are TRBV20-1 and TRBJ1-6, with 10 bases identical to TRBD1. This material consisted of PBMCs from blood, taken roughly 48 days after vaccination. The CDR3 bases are TGCAGTGCTAGAACAGGACAGGGGGAAGTTTCACCCCTCCACTTT. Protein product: CSARTGQGEVSPLHF.